This TCR beta chain was sequenced for a study of cytomegalovirus exposure and HLA in healthy donors. Study information: Unique TCR beta sequences numbering fewer than 130 million came from 150 million to 200 million T cells in an earlier analysis. General study points: Later analysis suggested most CMV-associated TCR beta chains were HLA-restricted. In a later analysis, at a false discovery rate of 0.05, over 15,000 TCR beta sequences matched HLA alleles. Earlier results showed most TCR beta V segments being productive about 87% or about 30% of the time.

Germline CDR1 reads MGHDK; CDR2 reads SYGVNS. The CDR3 loop spans 13 amino acids. V lost 0 bases and J lost 5; bases outside the gene matches: 0. PCR primers comprised 60 Vbeta and 13 Jbeta primers. The assay was immunoSEQ multiplex PCR, and TCRdb's table has in-frame clones only and misses some. The sample has more than 95,000 clones; the top ten hold under 3.5%. A note on this clone: As yet, its antigen is unknown.

Sequencing input: PBMCs. This clonotype originated in a man aged 25 to 45 in good health and CMV-seronegative. The J gene is TRBJ2-5, the V gene TRBV25-1, with 7 bases identical to TRBD2. The CDR3 DNA reads as TGTGCCAGCAGTGAATACGGGGGGGAGACCCAGTACTTC. Amino acids: CASSEYGGETQYF.